This TCR beta chain was captured in a study of identifying expanded T cells in peripheral blood. Repertoires were generated with immunoSEQ multiplex PCR, while TCRdb's copy carries only in-frame clones and drops some. The sample contains over 90,000 clones, approximately 89% of which appear only once. The CDR3 is 14 amino acids. The V gene's germline CDR1 is SQVTM and CDR2 ANQGSEA. J lost 0 bases, V lost 6 bases, and 4 bases had no gene match. This clonotype was obtained from a person aged 18 to 75 in good health. The sample taken for sequencing was blood. V and J are TRBV29-1 and TRBJ2-1, with 8 positions matching TRBD2. This CDR3 reads CSVKSGSSYNEQFF. The CDR3 DNA reads as TGCAGCGTAAAAAGCGGGAGCTCCTACAATGAGCAGTTCTTC.